The rows below give T cell receptor beta chains drawn from one sample of a study of patients and donors after allogeneic stem cell transplantation. TCRdb re-derived calls from the RT-PCR reads in MiXCR, one entry per CDR3 protein. The table shows 190,000 or so distinct CDR3 sequences, with less than 45% occurring only once. Specimen: blood, either unsorted or a sorted T cell fraction (not recorded which). Source of these receptors: a human donor who was either an allogeneic HSCT recipient or a stem cell or donor lymphocyte infusion donor (not recorded which). It is not recorded whose cells these are; they may come from a transplant donor. CDR3s include the opening cysteine and the closing phenylalanine or tryptophan. The order of the fields is J gene, D gene, clone size, V gene, CDR3 protein, CDR3 DNA. D genes are given only for firm matches. A clone size is listed for some rows: how often the clone was seen (once, few, many), or a class if it is expanded.

>TRBJ2-2|.|.|TRBV20-1
CSAPRGPTGELFF
TGCAGTGCCCCACGGGGCCCCACCGGGGAGCTGTTTTTT
>TRBJ1-1|.|few|TRBV9
CASSGEKQAGTEAFF
TGTGCCAGCAGCGGAGAAAAACAGGCCGGCACTGAAGCTTTCTTT
>TRBJ1-1|TRBD1|few|TRBV30
CAWGQVQEAFF
TGTGCCTGGGGACAGGTCCAAGAAGCTTTCTTT
>TRBJ1-5|.|.|TRBV2
CASSWTKVSPQHF
TGTGCCAGCAGCTGGACGAAGGTCAGCCCCCAGCATTTT
>TRBJ2-2|.|.|TRBV28
CASRITGPLNTGELFF
TGTGCCAGCAGGATCACGGGGCCTTTGAACACCGGGGAGCTGTTTTTT
>TRBJ2-6|.|.|TRBV3-1
CASSPLLSGANVLTF
TGTGCCAGCAGCCCCCTGCTCTCTGGGGCCAACGTCCTGACTTTC
>TRBJ1-2|.|.|TRBV9
CASSTGNGYTF
TGTGCCAGCAGCACCGGTAATGGCTACACCTTC
>TRBJ2-1|.|.|TRBV5-6
CASSARLVEFF
TGTGCCAGCAGCGCACGACTAGTGGAGTTCTTC
>TRBJ2-1|.|few|TRBV12-3/TRBV12-4
CASRIRDRGNEQFF
TGTGCCAGCAGAATCAGGGACCGGGGGAATGAGCAGTTCTTC
>TRBJ1-1|.|.|TRBV5-1
CASSGLTADTEAFF
TGCGCCAGCAGCGGCTTGACCGCGGACACTGAAGCTTTCTTT
>TRBJ1-1|.|.|TRBV4-3
CASSEAPGSTEAFF
TGCGCCAGCAGCGAAGCCCCGGGGAGCACTGAAGCTTTCTTT
>TRBJ2-3|TRBD2|few|TRBV11-2
CASSWGLAGAPTDTQYF
TGTGCCAGCAGCTGGGGGCTAGCGGGGGCCCCCACAGATACGCAGTATTTT
>TRBJ2-5|.|.|TRBV5-6
CASSSLAKRGQETQYF
TGTGCCAGCAGCTCATTAGCGAAACGGGGACAAGAGACCCAGTACTTC
>TRBJ2-3|.|.|TRBV4-3
CASSQDSRGLDTQYF
TGCGCCAGCAGCCAAGACTCTCGGGGGCTAGATACGCAGTATTTT
>TRBJ1-6|.|few|TRBV7-2
CASSLQGPSSYNSPLHF
TGTGCCAGCAGCTTACAGGGGCCCAGCTCCTATAATTCACCCCTCCACTTT
>TRBJ1-5|.|.|TRBV5-1
CASSLEGGMFQPQHF
TGCGCCAGCAGCTTGGAGGGGGGAATGTTTCAGCCCCAGCATTTT
>TRBJ2-7|.|few|TRBV20-1
CSARDWDLLAYEQYF
TGCAGTGCTAGAGATTGGGACCTTCTCGCCTACGAGCAGTACTTC